The T cell receptor beta chain under discussion was sequenced for a study of identical twins. The germline CDR1 and CDR2 sequences are MNHNS and SASEGT. V shed 0 bases and J shed 10 bases, with 10 bases lying between them. CDR3 length: 13 amino acids. The study, taken as a whole, reports: Within beta out-of-frame sequences, the excess sharing observed between twins was weaker. Zero-insertion analyses were open to partial confounding by invariant MAIT and iNKT cells.

Among all donors, each was a healthy Caucasian. This clonotype showed up just a few times. The antigen is not known. TCRdb independently ran MiXCR on the 5' RACE reads; one entry per CDR3 protein. The sample lists hundreds of thousands of distinct CDR3 sequences; 6.5% to 8.5% were seen once. The same data also went into a second study, on yellow fever vaccine responses in identical twins.

This clonotype was obtained from a woman in her late teens or twenties in good health. The chain combines TRBV6-1 with TRBJ2-1, with D perhaps TRBD2 (6 bases). The specimen was memory (CD45RO+) T cells sorted from blood. The CDR3 nucleotides are TGTGCCAGCAGTGAAGCGCTGGCGGGAGAGCAGTTCTTC. It specifies CASSEALAGEQFF.